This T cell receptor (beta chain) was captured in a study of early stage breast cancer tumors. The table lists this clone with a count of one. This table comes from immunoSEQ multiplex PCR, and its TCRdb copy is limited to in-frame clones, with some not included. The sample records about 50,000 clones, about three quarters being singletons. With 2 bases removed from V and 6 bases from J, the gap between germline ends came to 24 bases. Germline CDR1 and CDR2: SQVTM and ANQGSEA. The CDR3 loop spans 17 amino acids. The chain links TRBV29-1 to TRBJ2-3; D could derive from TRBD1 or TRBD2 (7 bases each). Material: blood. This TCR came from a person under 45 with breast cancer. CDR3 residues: CSVEPVWEGAAGDTQYF. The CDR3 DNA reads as TGCAGCGTTGAACCCGTTTGGGAGGGGGCGGCGGGGGATACGCAGTATTTT.